This T cell receptor beta chain was retrieved from a study of cytomegalovirus exposure and HLA in healthy donors (dated by TCRdb to 2017 to 2019). In terms of the full investigation: An earlier analysis of more than 550 of the donors reported 276 Gb of sequence data and 90 million to 120 million unique TCR beta sequences obtained from some 170 million T cells. An early release covering more than 500 HLA-typed donors comprised approximately 290 gigabases of sequencing data and roughly 85 million unique TCR sequences. The genetic ancestry cluster associated with self-reported Caucasian donors included over 80% of the roughly 400 genotyped donors. The study aimed to test whether signatures of past pathogen exposure could be identified by cataloging public T cell receptors. The study used immunosequencing to profile the T cell repertoires of around 600 subjects and linked those repertoires to cytomegalovirus serostatus. In addition to the first cohort of approximately 670 subjects, a separate validation cohort of some 120 different subjects was used. High-throughput TCR immunosequencing, statistical association of individual TCRs with disease status, and machine learning were combined to predict cytomegalovirus infection status. A later analysis re-examined previously published TCR beta repertoires from around 670 donors and added high-resolution HLA genotyping to investigate patterns of TCR occurrence. Rather than using new phenotypic data, the later analysis identified candidate immune exposures from TCR beta sequences and from how often those sequences occurred across donors. To decide whether each TCR beta V gene segment behaved as functional or pseudogenic, an earlier analysis of some 540 of the donors relied on high-throughput TCR beta sequencing. Alongside the repertoire data, information on donor age, sex, ethnicity and CMV serostatus was compiled. Genome-wide SNP genotypes for about 60% of the roughly 700 donors were used in a later genetic analysis, which treated that subset as a discovery cohort. Every discovery cohort repertoire had been produced on one sequencing platform. HLA typing included class I and class II loci at four-digit resolution. The number of donors typed differed by locus, with about 629-630 for A, B, C, DRB1 and DQB1, around 500 for DQA1, over 600 for DPA1, and 472 for DPB1. Five DR-DQ haplotypes were treated as single units for association and clustering because of strong linkage in the cohort. On average, 235,054 unique TCR beta nucleotide sequences were sequenced per donor among fewer than 500 genotyped donors of the cohort, with roughly 18% of those sequences being non-productive.

The CDR3 sequence holds 14 residues, the cysteine and phenylalanine included. The CDR3 DNA has 42 bases and is translated from base 1. V and J are trimmed by 1 base and 5 bases, and the gene matches miss 4 bases of the junction. Looking up the germline V gene yields CDR1 SGHDT and CDR2 YYEEEE. Beyond this particular receptor, the publication reports: A later genetic analysis reported fewer N-insertions in productive TCRs among donors in an Asian-associated ancestry cluster than the approximately 700-donor mean. In vitro tests confirmed that a few of the cytomegalovirus-associated TCR beta chains recognize cytomegalovirus antigens. In a later analysis, some 18,000 TCR beta sequences were associated with specific HLA alleles at a false discovery rate of 0.05. An earlier analysis of around 600 of the donors showed that most TCR beta V segments appeared in productive rearrangements either about 87% or about 30% of the time, which broadly matched IMGT annotations. In a later analysis, most CMV-associated TCR beta chains were found to appear HLA-restricted, with HLA associations seemingly driven largely by CMV exposure. In both the original and validation cohorts, the classifier was reported to diagnose cytomegalovirus status with high specificity and sensitivity. In this cohort, only TCR beta chains were sequenced, and detectable features were limited by the absence of alpha or paired-chain data. Linkage disequilibrium might explain the correlated functional status among segregating V segments, but an unknown experimental factor could not be ruled out. CMV serostatus was the only immune exposure information available for the cohort. In the study, 164 TCR beta chains were listed as associated with cytomegalovirus. A later analysis reported that several top co-occurrence clusters appeared linked to parvovirus B19, influenza, CMV and Epstein-Barr virus. Most TCR sequences were seen in very few donors, while some public TCRs were found in many individuals. Roughly uniform sequencing depth across donors was assumed in presence/absence analyses, although this assumption may not hold. An association between a missense DCLRE1C variant and V-gene and J-gene trimming of TCR beta chains was found in a later genetic analysis and replicated in an independent cohort. Because counts were too low, about 18 rarely observed V segments, including chromosome 9 orphons, were excluded from the earlier analysis of 587 of the donors. The authors suggested that the approach could potentially be extended to other disease states and immunological phenotypes. Some IMGT-functional V segments, including TRBV6-2 and TRBV6-3, could not be told apart with the 87-base-pair reads, so those segments were excluded. A later analysis found that TCR association rates varied across HLA loci, with DRB1 alleles showing the most associated TCRs and HLA-C alleles the fewest. A group of highly shared sequence variants was considered likely to be a technical artifact of the sequencing pipeline. Compared with equally common non-associated chains, HLA-associated TCR beta chains in a later analysis were more clonally expanded and had lower generation probabilities. A further reported finding was that TCR beta sequences accurately predicted the HLA-A and HLA-B alleles for most subjects in the first cohort. HLA typing was unavailable for some donors at each locus, so association tests used only the typed subset. When HLA alleles, especially DR and DQ, strongly co-occurred, attributing TCR associations to individual alleles was difficult.

The cohort was made up of 666 healthy bone marrow donors. At the time of sampling, all cohort members were nominally healthy, though unrecorded immune exposures were likely present. The donor tested CMV seropositive, placing the donor among the 290 or so seropositive members of the cohort. Each donor provided a peripheral blood sample, and peripheral blood mononuclear cells were used for TCR beta sequencing. Genomic DNA was extracted from the blood cell samples with the Qiagen DNeasy Blood Extraction Kit. Turning to this clone: Its specific antigen is unknown. No much larger clonotype is one base removed from it; base qualities were not supplied.

The method was the immunoSEQ multiplex PCR assay. For the multiplex PCR, a mixture combining 60 forward primers for TCR Vbeta segments and 13 reverse primers for TCR Jbeta segments was used. The CDR3 region of rearranged TCR beta genes was amplified from genomic DNA with a multiplex PCR assay. The amplified TCR beta libraries were sequenced on the Illumina HiSeq System as 87-base-pair reads. The authors processed their data as follows. A later analysis counted approximately 74 million unique TCR beta chains across the 666 repertoires, and approximately 11 million of these chains were shared by at least two donors. Raw reads were error-corrected and collapsed into unique sequences with a nearest-neighbor algorithm that merged closely related sequences to remove PCR and sequencing errors. To assign V, D and J gene segments, CDR3 sequences were aligned to IMGT reference sequences. For a sequence to be retained, a match of at least six nucleotides to both a V gene segment and a J gene segment was required. Rearrangements were classified as productive when the CDR3 lacked stop codons and remained in frame with V and J, and all other rearrangements were classified as non-productive. CDR3 was defined according to IMGT convention as the region running from the second conserved V-encoded cysteine to the conserved J-encoded phenylalanine. The earlier analysis of 500 to 750 of the donors excluded any sequence lacking an unambiguous match to a single V gene segment. In an earlier analysis of some 590 of the donors, a V segment was called functional when productive rearrangements were above 56.7%, and segregating when the standard deviation between donors exceeded 5%. A statistical classification framework was built to diagnose cytomegalovirus status from the catalog of TCR beta chain sequences. V and J gene assignment, in a later analysis, came from comparing TCR nucleotide sequences with IMGT/GENE-DB human TR gene sequences. In a later analysis, CDR3 sequences and most-parsimonious VDJ recombination scenarios were assigned using the TCRdist pipeline. In a later analysis, each TCR beta chain was defined by its CDR3 amino acid sequence together with its V-gene family, and reads lacking a unique V-gene family were excluded. To address suspected cross-contamination and a sequencing artifact, a later analysis removed 550 to 750 highly shared, low-generation-probability nucleotide sequences. In a later analysis, a clonal expansion index for each public chain was calculated from normalized within-repertoire ranks of inferred template counts. Generation probabilities in a later analysis came from a VDJ recombination model fitted to out-of-frame rearrangements, and those results were checked against IGoR. In a later analysis, hypergeometric tests were used to score TCR-TCR, TCR-HLA and TCR-CMV co-occurrence, with a repertoire-size bias correction applied to TCR pairs. In a later analysis, false discovery rates were estimated by permuting HLA or CMV assignments 20 times. In a later analysis, co-occurring TCRs were grouped using DBSCAN, and TCRdist sequence similarity was added for clustering within HLA-allele-positive subsets. Repertoires with fewer than 30,000 or more than 120,000 public chains, plus five repertoires with anomalous nucleotide sharing, were excluded from co-occurrence clustering. Imported from immuneACCESS, the table was reduced by TCRdb to in-frame sequences with V and J called. These copies leave out some clones; in studies compared against another copy, an unresolved V gene accounts for under half, and the cause of the remainder is not known. From that table come the V and J calls and clone size; the DNA was used to work out D and trimming. This sample lists about 160,000 clones; around 76% were detected once. About 1.6% of the sample lies in the top ten.

This receptor was taken from a girl aged 5 to 17 in good health and CMV-seropositive. The source material was PBMCs. The chain links TRBV5-6 with TRBJ2-5, with TRBD2 identical over 8 junction bases. The encoded CDR3 is CASSLSRLAETQYF. The nucleotide sequence reads as follows: TGTGCCAGCAGCTTGAGCAGACTAGCGGAGACCCAGTACTTC.